This note documents a single T cell receptor (beta chain) sequence. Its antigen remains unidentified. This entry comes from a study of CD8 T cells in ankylosing spondylitis. Notes on the study in general: Researchers reportedly found disease-linked clones significantly enriched in matched ankylosing spondylitis synovial fluid. Some of these motif variants have turned up before, in reports on reactive arthritis synovial fluid and blood. Ankylosing spondylitis blood appeared to carry a characteristic TCR beta motif of roughly eight highly homologous variants.

Germline lookup yields CDR1 SGDLS and CDR2 YYNGEE. Unmatched junction bases numbered 7, after V lost 3 bases and J lost 5 bases. CDR3 size: 15 residues. For TCR beta, libraries came from quantitative 5'-RACE with molecular barcodes. TCRdb re-called the 5' RACE reads through MiXCR, storing one row per CDR3 protein. Among roughly 150,000 distinct CDR3 sequences listed, 9.8% were seen once. The TCR sequence derives from a female donor with ankylosing spondylitis or in good health (not recorded which). V and J are TRBV9 and TRBJ2-5; 10 bases are a match to TRBD2. The specimen was blood, either unsorted or a sorted T cell fraction (not recorded which). The CDR3, as DNA: TGTGCCAGCAGCGGTGGACTAGCGGAGTTGGAGACCCAGTACTTC. This translates into CASSGGLAELETQYF.